Below are 30 T cell receptor beta chains sequenced from a single sample in a study of OX40 agonist ivuxolimab in advanced cancers. Sequenced by immunoSEQ multiplex PCR; TCRdb stores in-frame clones only, minus some. The data show 65,000 to 85,000 clones, around nine tenths seen once. The specimen comprised CD4+ or CD8+ T cells sorted from blood, sampled in a trial of the OX40 agonist ivuxolimab. These receptor sequences come from an adult with an advanced solid tumor such as melanoma, head and neck, liver or kidney cancer.

The rearrangement joins TRBV10-2 to TRBJ2-1, with 9 bases aligning to TRBD1. J lost 9 bases, V lost 8 bases, and 11 bases had no gene match. This CDR3 is built from 14 residues. In germline, CDR1 is WSHSY, CDR2 SAAADI. The CDR3 DNA is TGCGCCAGCTTGTCCCCACAGGGGGCAGGTGAGCAGTTCTTC. Amino acid sequence: CASLSPQGAGEQFF.

This sequence joins TRBV27 and TRBJ2-7; D might be TRBD1 (6 bases). This CDR3 contains 12 residues. Per the germline V gene, CDR1 is MNHEY and CDR2 is SMNVEV (reference sequence). Trimming took off 4 bases at V and 6 bases at J, with 10 bases between the two ends. The CDR3 spells CASSSTGPEQYF. CDR3 coding DNA: TGTGCCAGCAGTTCGACAGGTCCCGAGCAGTACTTC.

The V and J genes are TRBV4-1 and TRBJ2-3, with 9 bases fitting TRBD2. The junction had 15 bases not matched to a gene; V was cut back by 0 bases and J by 2 bases. This CDR3 spans 20 amino acids. CDR1 and CDR2 from the germline V gene are MGHRA and YSYEKL. CDR3 in amino acids: CASSQEYAGEVAGVTDTQYF. The DNA for the CDR3 is TGCGCCAGCAGCCAAGAATATGCGGGTGAGGTAGCGGGGGTCACAGATACGCAGTATTTT.

The chain is built from TRBV9 and TRBJ2-3, with D maybe TRBD2 (5 bases). This CDR3 region has 13 residues. The ends were cut back, 0 bases at V and 4 bases at J, with 6 bases in the middle. Looked up from germline, CDR1 is SGDLS and CDR2 is YYNGEE. The CDR3 sequence: CASSVGTPDTQYF. The CDR3 bases are TGTGCCAGCAGCGTAGGGACTCCAGATACGCAGTATTTT.

V is TRBV6-6 and J is TRBJ2-5; 7 bases fit TRBD2. Germline values: CDR1 MNHNY, CDR2 SVGAGI (reference sequence). The V segment lost 2 bases and the J segment 9 bases; nucleotides outside the gene matches: 15. The CDR3 spans 16 residues. The CDR3 bases are TGTGCCAGCAGTTACCCTCTCTTGGGGGGAGGGGAGCCCCAGTACTTC. It specifies CASSYPLLGGGEPQYF.

V gene TRBV5-1 combines with J gene TRBJ2-6; 10 bases are shared with TRBD1. Germline CDR1 reads SGHRS; CDR2 reads YFSETQ. The CDR3 has 20 residues. V was clipped by 0 bases and J by 0 bases; unmatched bases: 9. The CDR3, as DNA: TGCGCCAGCAGCTTGGTAGTGGGGACAGGGGTTTCCTCTGGGGCCAACGTCCTGACTTTC. This codes for CASSLVVGTGVSSGANVLTF.

The chain employs TRBV7-2 and TRBJ1-2, with no clear D. The germline V gene encodes CDR1 SGHTA and CDR2 FQGNSA. The CDR3 is made up of 17 amino acids. V gave up 5 bases and J gave up 1 base, with 20 bases separating them. The CDR3 here is CASSTSRRVGFNYGYTF. The CDR3 bases are TGTGCCAGCAGCACTAGTCGGCGGGTTGGGTTTAACTATGGCTACACCTTC.

The chain joins TRBV10-1 to TRBJ2-2, with unresolved D. V was pared by 4 bases and J by 6 bases, with 9 bases between. CDR1 is WNHNN, CDR2 SYGVQD, per germline (reference sequence). This CDR3 has 13 amino acids. For the CDR3, the DNA is TGCGCCAGCAGTGTTGTCCCCGCCGGGGAGCTGTTTTTT. Amino acid sequence: CASSVVPAGELFF.

Only one count was recorded for this clone. The chain recombines TRBV10-3 with TRBJ2-2, with D possibly being TRBD1 or TRBD2 (7 bases each). The germline V and J ends were trimmed by 3 bases and 2 bases, with 22 bases remaining between them. The CDR3 extends over 19 amino acids. CDR1 and CDR2 (germline): ENHRY, SYGVKD. CDR3 sequence (DNA): TGTGCCATCAGTGACCCTATGTTCCAGGGGGGGGATAACACCGGGGAGCTGTTTTTT. Translation gives CAISDPMFQGGDNTGELFF.

The chain combines TRBV7-3 with TRBJ2-2; D call uncertain. V was trimmed by 4 bases and J by 3 bases, leaving 6 bases between them. Germline values: CDR1 SGHTA, CDR2 FQGTGA. CDR3 length equals 13 residues. DNA of the CDR3: TGTGCCAGCAGCTCTGGTGACACCGGGGAGCTGTTTTTT. The encoded protein is CASSSGDTGELFF.

The chain recombines TRBV5-1 with TRBJ1-1; D is perhaps TRBD1 (5 bases). The CDR3 runs to 15 residues. Germline CDR1 and CDR2: SGHRS and YFSETQ. V gave up 4 bases and J gave up 3 bases, with 16 bases separating them. The CDR3 region is CASSPRGGIDTEAFF. As DNA, the CDR3 is TGCGCCAGCAGCCCCCGGGGGGGGATTGACACTGAAGCTTTCTTT.

To note about this clone: Other DNA sequences in the sample encode the same CDR3. The rearrangement links TRBV5-1 to TRBJ1-3, with D perhaps TRBD1 (5 bases). Trimming cost V 4 bases and J 1 base, with 6 bases left between them. Germline V CDR1 and CDR2: SGHRS, YFSETQ. This CDR3 spans 13 amino acids. CDR3 bases: TGCGCCAGCAGCAGGGGTTCTGGAAACACCATATATTTT. Encoded protein: CASSRGSGNTIYF.

The CDR3 reads CASSDIGQGAYGYTF. The CDR3 nucleotides are TGTGCCAGCAGTGATATCGGACAGGGGGCCTATGGCTACACCTTC. This rearrangement joins TRBV6-6 to TRBJ1-2, with 11 bases fitting TRBD1. Trimming removed 5 bases from V and 4 bases from J; junction bases left unmatched: 6. The CDR3 totals 15 residues. Germline CDR1 and CDR2: MNHNY and SVGAGI (reference sequence).

This rearrangement joins TRBV9 to TRBJ2-1, with unresolved D. The CDR3 has 14 amino acids. V was clipped by 0 bases and J by 1 base, with 5 bases between them. Per germline, CDR1 SGDLS and CDR2 YYNGEE. The CDR3, as DNA: TGTGCCAGCAGCGTAGCAGATTCCTACAATGAGCAGTTCTTC. It translates to CASSVADSYNEQFF. Full variable domain (outside the CDR3, taken from reference TRBV9 and TRBJ2-1): DSGVTQTPKHLITATGQRVTLRCSPRSGDLSVYWYQQSLDQGLQFLIQYYNGEERAKGNILERFSAQQFPDLHSELNLSSLELGDSALYFCASSVADSYNEQFFGPGTRLTVL.

CDR3 in DNA: TGCGCCAGCAGCCAAGGGGACGTCACTGAAGCTTTCTTT. This sequence encodes CASSQGDVTEAFF. The rearrangement uses TRBV4-3 and TRBJ1-1; weak D call: TRBD1 (5 bases). Trimming shortened V by 1 base and J by 4 bases, and 7 bases separated the two germline ends. The CDR3 length is 13 residues. Germline CDR1 and CDR2: LGHNA and YSLEER.

The gene calls are TRBV7-7 and TRBJ2-3, with 7 bases matching TRBD2. The ends lost 5 bases at V and 0 bases at J; junction bases unmatched: 5. Germline CDR1 is SSHAT and CDR2 is FNYEAQ (reference sequence). The CDR3 spans 15 residues. The CDR3 coding sequence is TGTGCCAGCAGCCTGGGGGGACTAAGCACAGATACGCAGTATTTT. Protein: CASSLGGLSTDTQYF.

The chain combines TRBV6-5 with TRBJ1-1, with TRBD1 matching 8 bases. The CDR3 consists of 16 residues. J lost 3 bases, V lost 0 bases, and 6 bases had no gene match. Germline loops: CDR1 MNHEY, CDR2 SVGAGI. The CDR3 is CASSYSGRGPYTEAFF. The CDR3 nucleotides read TGTGCCAGCAGTTACTCAGGCAGGGGGCCGTACACTGAAGCTTTCTTT.

The genes are TRBV18 and TRBJ2-5; 10 bases match TRBD2. There are 14 residues in the CDR3. The trim removed 3 bases at V and 4 bases at J, leaving 2 bases unmatched. Germline CDR1 is KGHSH and CDR2 is LQKENI. The CDR3 loop reads CASSPGLARETQYF. CDR3 bases: TGTGCCAGCTCACCGGGACTAGCGAGAGAGACCCAGTACTTC.

The sample holds a few counts of this clone. The CDR3 sequence is CASSQGLTYEQYV. CDR3 sequence (DNA): TGTGCCAGCAGCCAGGGACTCACCTACGAGCAGTACGTC. V is TRBV7-9 and J is TRBJ2-7, with D perhaps TRBD2 (6 bases). This CDR3 comprises 13 residues. The V gene's germline CDR1 is SEHNR and CDR2 FQNEAQ (reference sequence). Trimming left V 5 bases short and J 2 bases short, with 10 bases between.

The chain joins TRBV6-5 to TRBJ1-1; TRBD1 matches at 10 bases. The CDR3 spans 14 residues. V lost 2 bases, J lost 5 bases, and 2 bases stayed unmatched. Looked up from germline, CDR1 is MNHEY and CDR2 is SVGAGI. CDR3 region: CASSYGQGGTEAFF. For the CDR3, the DNA is TGTGCCAGCAGTTACGGACAGGGGGGAACTGAAGCTTTCTTT.

The J gene is TRBJ1-2, the V gene TRBV5-6; perhaps TRBD1 as D (5 bases). Germline V gene data show CDR1 as SGHDT and CDR2 as YYEEEE. This CDR3 has 13 residues. The V and J ends lost 5 bases and 3 bases respectively, with 11 bases between them. For the CDR3, the DNA is TGTGCCAGCAGTTATTCAGGGTACTATGGCTACACCTTC. Translated: CASSYSGYYGYTF.

The genes are TRBV19 and TRBJ1-2; D unclear. This CDR3 has 16 amino acids. The V end lost 7 bases, the J end lost 0 bases, and 18 bases lay between the germline ends. Germline V gene sequence: CDR1 LNHDA, CDR2 SQIVND (reference sequence). The DNA for the CDR3 is TGTGCCAGTATCTCCATGGCCGGGGAGTCTAACTATGGCTACACCTTC. This sequence encodes CASISMAGESNYGYTF.

The J gene is TRBJ2-2, the V gene TRBV7-3, with 12 bases that match TRBD1. V lost 6 bases to trimming and J lost 4 bases; unmatched junction nucleotides: 3. Germline V lookup: CDR1 SGHTA, CDR2 FQGTGA. The CDR3 extends over 15 amino acids. The CDR3 region is CASRGQGAGTGELFF. Here the CDR3 DNA reads TGTGCCAGCAGGGGACAGGGGGCCGGCACCGGGGAGCTGTTTTTT.

On this clone: The conserved final phenylalanine or tryptophan is absent from the CDR3, which likely points to a read error. The chain uses TRBV7-9 and TRBJ1-1, with 8 nucleotides matching TRBD1. Germline values: CDR1 SEHNR, CDR2 FQNEAQ (reference sequence). This CDR3 is 16 amino acids long. The J segment lost 6 bases and the V segment lost 5 bases, leaving 14 bases of the junction unmatched. The CDR3 here is CASSPGGTGLVSEAFL. CDR3 bases: TGTGCCAGCAGCCCAGGCGGGACAGGCTTAGTCTCTGAAGCTTTCCTT.

The CDR3 DNA sequence: TGTGCCAGCAGTTTAGGGCACTACGAGCAGTACTTC. Translation: CASSLGHYEQYF. The gene calls are TRBV28 and TRBJ2-7, with unresolved D. V was cut by 2 bases and J by 3 bases, with 5 bases left in between. CDR1 is MDHEN and CDR2 is SYDVKM in the germline V gene. This CDR3 is 12 amino acids long. The full variable domain, in which reference TRBV28 and TRBJ2-7 provide the parts outside the CDR3, is DVKVTQSSRYLVKRTGEKVFLECVQDMDHENMFWYRQDPGLGLRLIYFSYDVKMKEKGDIPEGYSVSREKKERFSLILESASTNQTSMYLCASSLGHYEQYFGPGTRLTVT.

This CDR3 is CASSLKAGTNYGYTF. CDR3 coding DNA: TGTGCCAGCAGCTTAAAGGCGGGCACTAACTATGGCTACACCTTC. This rearrangement joins TRBV7-3 to TRBJ1-2, with D uncertain. Germline values: CDR1 SGHTA, CDR2 FQGTGA. CDR3 size: 15 residues. V shed 1 base and J shed 0 bases, with 9 bases lying between them. The variable domain in full, completed from reference TRBV7-3 and TRBJ1-2, reads GAGVSQTPSNKVTEKGKYVELRCDPISGHTALYWYRQSLGQGPEFLIYFQGTGAADDSGLPNDRFFAVRPEGSVSTLKIQRTERGDSAVYLCASSLKAGTNYGYTFGSGTRLTVV.

The CDR3 nucleotides are TGCAGCGGTCGGGACCGCACAGATACGCAGTATTTT. Encoded protein: CSGRDRTDTQYF. The rearrangement uses TRBV29-1 and TRBJ2-3; D is tentatively TRBD1 or TRBD2 (5 bases each). This CDR3 is 12 amino acids long. V lost 7 bases and J 1 base, leaving 9 bases between the germline ends. Per germline, CDR1 SQVTM and CDR2 ANQGSEA.

This chain links TRBV18 with TRBJ1-1; no clear D. CDR1 and CDR2 (germline): KGHSH, LQKENI. This CDR3 comprises 15 residues. V lost 5 bases to trimming and J lost 1 base, with 14 bases between them. CDR3 protein: CASSSTTTQNTEAFF. In DNA, the CDR3 is TGTGCCAGCTCATCTACCACCACGCAGAACACTGAAGCTTTCTTT.

The CDR3 spells CASRGTGPNQPQHF. CDR3 DNA: TGTGCCAGCAGGGGAACAGGGCCCAATCAGCCCCAGCATTTT. The chain uses TRBV2 and TRBJ1-5, with a weak D call TRBD1 (6 bases). CDR1 is SNHLY and CDR2 is FYNNEI in the germline V gene. With 6 bases removed from V and 3 bases from J, the gap between germline ends came to 12 bases. This CDR3 is 14 amino acids long.

J is TRBJ2-5 and V is TRBV5-6; 13 bases match TRBD2. Germline lookup yields CDR1 SGHDT and CDR2 YYEEEE. J was trimmed by 1 base and V by 4 bases; bases with no gene match: 4. The CDR3 totals 16 residues. CDR3 DNA: TGTGCCAGCAGCACCCGACTAGCGGGGGGCCAAGAGACCCAGTACTTC. Its protein is CASSTRLAGGQETQYF.